Listed below are T cell receptor beta chains from one sample, sequenced in a study of cytotoxic CD8 clonotypes in ibrutinib-treated CLL. Profiling relied on immunoSEQ multiplex PCR, and the TCRdb table lists in-frame clones only, not all of them. Among tens of thousands of clones listed, 45% to 70% were seen once. The sequenced sample was PBMCs, obtained after 24 months of ibrutinib treatment. These receptors originate from a human donor with chronic lymphocytic leukemia. The CDR3 runs from the conserved cysteine through the conserved F or W. D genes are given only for firm matches. Clone size is given for some rows only: seen once, a few or many times, or a class if the clone is expanded.

TRBJ2-3 TRBV7-9 14 TRBD1 medium-sized TGTGCCAGCAGCTTGGACAGGGGCACAGATACGCAGTATTTT CASSLDRGTDTQYF
TRBJ2-7 TRBV19 17 TRBD1 once TGTGCCAGAAATGGTGTCCCTAAGTCCACCAGGGGGCAGAGGCAGTACTTC CARNGVPKSTRGQRQYF
TRBJ1-3 TRBV6-5 14 - many TGTGCCAGCAGTTACACACGCTCTGGAAACACCATATATTTT CASSYTRSGNTIYF
TRBJ2-7 TRBV4-1 17 TRBD2 - TGCGCCAGCAGCCAAGAAGTGGGCGGGAGGCGCTCATACGAGCAGTACTTC CASSQEVGGRRSYEQYF
TRBJ2-5 TRBV6-1 15 - few TGTGCCAGCAGTGAAGCCCTAGGCTTCGCAGAGACCCAGTACTTC CASSEALGFAETQYF
TRBJ1-3 TRBV9 14 - - TGTGCCAGCAGCCCCTGGGACTCTGGAAACACCATATATTTT CASSPWDSGNTIYF
TRBJ2-7 TRBV7-2 15 - - TGTGCCAGCAAAAGGTGGGGGGATGTTATGGGCGAGCAGTACTTC CASKRWGDVMGEQYF
TRBJ1-4 TRBV14 16 TRBD1 few TGTGCCAGCAGCCAACGGACAGGGGCGCGGGTTGAAAAACTGTTTTTT CASSQRTGARVEKLFF
TRBJ2-3 TRBV13 17 TRBD2 - TGTGCCAGCAGCTCGCCTCTAGCGGGGGGACTAACAGATACGCAGTATTTT CASSSPLAGGLTDTQYF
TRBJ1-2 TRBV6-5 11 - - TGTGCCAGCAGTGACGTCTATGGCTACACCTTC CASSDVYGYTF
TRBJ2-1 TRBV6-6 12 - many TGTGCCAGCAGTTACGACCTAGTCCGTAAGTTCTTC CASSYDLVRKFF
TRBJ2-7 TRBV28 13 - - TGTGCCAGCAGTTCAAGGACAGAGGGGTTGTGGTACTTC CASSSRTEGLWYF
TRBJ1-1 TRBV7-9 10 - - TGTGCCAGCAGCTTGGCTGAAGCTTTCTTT CASSLAEAFF
TRBJ1-5 TRBV19 15 - once TGTGCCAGTAGTGGTGGTGCAGGTCAATATCAGCCCCAGCATTTT CASSGGAGQYQPQHF
TRBJ2-1 TRBV5-5 16 TRBD1 few TGTGCCAGCAGCCGTACAGGGGGCTCTCCCTACAATGAGCAGTTCTTC CASSRTGGSPYNEQFF
TRBJ1-1 TRBV30 14 - many TGTGCCTGGAGTGAGAACCCAGGGAACACTGAAGCTTTCTTT CAWSENPGNTEAFF
TRBJ2-1 TRBV18 17 TRBD2 many TGTGCCAGCTCACCCCGCCTAAGCGGGAGGTCGGACAATGAGCAGTTCTTC CASSPRLSGRSDNEQFF
TRBJ1-5 TRBV28 14 - - TGTGCCAGCAGTTTTTTCGGGGGCAATCAGCCCCAGCATTTT CASSFFGGNQPQHF
TRBJ2-3 TRBV28 13 - - TGTGCCAGCAAGGATCCCCAGGCTTATACGCAGTATTTT CASKDPQAYTQYF
TRBJ2-2 TRBV2 14 TRBD1 few TGTGCCAGCAGGACAGGGGGCGACACCGGGGAGCTGTTTTTT CASRTGGDTGELFF
TRBJ1-1 TRBV28 18 TRBD1 once TGTGCCAGCAGTTTGCCTAGCAAGACAGGGGTGAGGAACACTGAAGCTTTCTTT CASSLPSKTGVRNTEAFF
TRBJ1-1 TRBV6-1 13 TRBD1 few TGTGCCAGCAGCCGACTTCGGGACAGCGAAGCTTTCTTT CASSRLRDSEAFF
TRBJ2-7 TRBV10-3 15 TRBD2 many TGTGCCATCACCGCAAGACTAGCGGAATCCTACGAGCAGTACTTC CAITARLAESYEQYF
TRBJ1-3 TRBV6-1 11 - - TGTGCCAGCGCATACGGAAACACCATATATTTT CASAYGNTIYF
TRBJ1-4 TRBV4-1 18 - - TGCGCCAGCAGCCAAGGCAACAGGGCGGAGGTTTTTAAGGAAAAACTGTTTTTT CASSQGNRAEVFKEKLFF
TRBJ2-7 TRBV6-1 13 - - TGTGCCAGCAGTGACAGGCCTGCTTACGAGCAGTACTTC CASSDRPAYEQYF
TRBJ2-3 TRBV5-8 17 TRBD2 - TGTGCCAGCAGCTGCTATGGGACTAGCGGGAGCACAGATACGCAGTATTTT CASSCYGTSGSTDTQYF
TRBJ2-1 TRBV19 16 TRBD1 - TGTGCCACCAAGACAGGGGGCTCGACCCTTGGCAATGAGCAGTTCTTC CATKTGGSTLGNEQFF
TRBJ2-7 TRBV18 15 TRBD1 few TGTGCCAGCTCACCACAGGGGGCAGCCTCCTACGAGCAGTACTTC CASSPQGAASYEQYF
TRBJ2-7 TRBV15 13 - - TGTGCCACCAGCAGAGATCGTAGGTACGAGCAGTACTTC CATSRDRRYEQYF
TRBJ1-1 TRBV4-2 15 - - TGTGCCAGCAGCCAAGAGGCAGGCCTGAACACTGAAGCTTTCTTT CASSQEAGLNTEAFF
TRBJ1-5 TRBV19 15 - - TGTGCCAGTAGTATCGGTTCGGGGGGCCCTCAGCCCCAGCATTTT CASSIGSGGPQPQHF
TRBJ2-5 TRBV27 15 TRBD1 - TGTGCCAGCAGACCCTTGGACAGGCTGGGAGAGACCCAGTACTTC CASRPLDRLGETQYF
TRBJ2-1 TRBV7-9 14 TRBD2 - TGTGCCAGCCGCGGGAGTAAGGACCTCAATGAGCAGTTCTTC CASRGSKDLNEQFF
TRBJ1-5 TRBV19 15 TRBD1 - TGTGCCAGTAGCTACGGGACAGGCCCCAATCAGCCCCAGCATTTT CASSYGTGPNQPQHF
TRBJ1-1 TRBV29-1 12 - - TGCAGCGTCACTACAGGGAGCACTGAAGCTTTCTTT CSVTTGSTEAFF
TRBJ2-3 TRBV6-1 16 TRBD2 once TGTGCCAGCAGTGCCGCTAGCGGGGCGGTCACAGATACGCAGTATTTT CASSAASGAVTDTQYF
TRBJ2-1 TRBV5-1 16 TRBD2 - TGCGCCAGCAGCGGCCGGACTAGCGGGGTACAGAATGAGCAGTTCTTC CASSGRTSGVQNEQFF
TRBJ2-2 TRBV6-1 13 TRBD2 few TGTGCAAGCGGGACTTCGCTCACCGGGGAGCTGTTTTTT CASGTSLTGELFF
TRBJ2-3 TRBV9 13 - - TGTGCCAGCAGCGTAGTGATCTCAGATACGCAGTATTTT CASSVVISDTQYF
TRBJ2-2 TRBV6-1 14 - - TGTGCCAGCAGTGAAGCTGCGACAGCCGGGGAGCTGTTTTTT CASSEAATAGELFF
TRBJ1-2 TRBV6-5 16 - - TGTGCCAGCAGTTCCCCCAACAAGGGGAGAAACTATGGCTACACCTTC CASSSPNKGRNYGYTF
TRBJ1-3 TRBV2 16 - few TGTGCCAGCAGTGAAGGGACAGCCCGCTGGGGAAACACCATATATTTT CASSEGTARWGNTIYF
TRBJ2-4 TRBV28 15 - - TGTGCCAGCAGTCCCCTAGGACGGACCAAAAACATTCAGTACTTC CASSPLGRTKNIQYF
TRBJ2-2 TRBV5-6 13 - once TGTGCCAGCAGCTTTGGGGTCCCCGGGGAGCTGTTTTTT CASSFGVPGELFF
TRBJ1-2 TRBV6-5 12 - few TGTGCCAGCAGTCCCCGGACGTTCGGCTACACCTTC CASSPRTFGYTF
TRBJ1-4 TRBV7-2 13 TRBD1 - TGTGCCAGCAGCCAACAGGGGCGTGAAAAACTGTTTTTT CASSQQGREKLFF
TRBJ2-7 TRBV19 13 TRBD2 - TGTGCCAGTAGTATGGGGGGGGCCTACGAGCAGTACTTC CASSMGGAYEQYF